The present entry profiles one TCR beta chain with its context. The target antigen is unknown. Sequencing relied on a cDNA template that was reverse transcribed from extracted RNA. Sequencing used immunoSEQ multiplex PCR; TCRdb keeps in-frame clones, though not all of them. Seen here are nearly 200,000 clones, 55% to 75% observed once, and the top ten hold roughly 5%. CDR1 MGHDK and CDR2 SYGVNS come from the germline V gene. The V gene end was trimmed by 5 bases and the J gene end by 2 bases; junction bases not matched to a gene: 11. The CDR3 extends over 17 amino acids. The entry originates in a study of CD8+ T cells in alopecia areata. The overall study: Treated patients received oral tofacitinib, 5 to 10 mg twice daily.

Treatment: oral pan-JAK inhibitor, 5-10 mg twice daily. Study-wide results and caveats: With patients, TCR sharing proved less clear than in mice, a difference possibly related to HLA.

The sample consisted of CD4+ T cells sorted from blood, taken at week 24, from a patient treated with tofacitinib. The origin of this receptor is a human donor with alopecia areata. This chain uses TRBV25-1 with TRBJ2-3; the match to TRBD2 covers 9 bases. CDR3 region: CASSSAGGAKSTDTQYF. DNA for the CDR3: TGTGCCAGCAGTTCAGCGGGAGGCGCTAAGTCCACAGATACGCAGTATTTT.